This TCR beta chain was sequenced for a study of blood T cell repertoires in COVID-19 (dated by TCRdb to the early 2020s). Background on the whole study: The collaborator samples originated in the United States, Italy and Spain and spanned the acute and convalescent phases of COVID-19. Samples were obtained from the ongoing ImmuneRACE study (first 160 participants) and from about 1,300 subjects provided by 6 global collaborators. The repertoires were released in a freely available public database intended as a resource for research on the immune response to SARS-CoV-2. Subjects who had been exposed to COVID-19, were actively infected with it, or had recovered from it provided the deeply sampled blood TCRbeta repertoires that made up the dataset. The prospective study material was composed of cDNA or gDNA derived from T cells, B-cell-depleted T cells, or PBMCs. The sample metadata nearly always contained a de-identified subject ID, COVID-19 status, age in years and sex. Where available, HLA class I and class II types were obtained from metadata supplied by the sample provider rather than from assay-based typing. The study at large found these results: The quantity of clinical and demographic metadata differed by source and by participant and was supplied without curation.

This clone was seen a single time. The antigen this receptor binds is unknown. Base qualities are missing; no much larger clone stands one base away. The CDR3 runs 13 residues from the cysteine to the phenylalanine. Kept here is only the CDR3 DNA, which spans 39 bases and is read in frame from base 1. Trimming removed 2 bases from V and 2 bases from J, leaving 6 bases between the germline ends. According to the germline V gene, CDR1 reads ENHRY and CDR2 reads SYGVKD. The immunoSEQ Assay, a bias-controlled multiplex PCR, was used to amplify TCRbeta CDR3 regions from genomic DNA. Processing in the source paper ran as follows. The number of nucleated cells in each sample was estimated from the amplification of reference gene primers within the assay. To quantify the absolute abundance of each unique TCRbeta CDR3 rearrangement, sequence reads were collapsed and filtered. Productive Simpson clonality was computed per sample as the square root of Simpson's diversity index over productive rearrangements. TCRdb stores this immuneACCESS table with in-frame sequences only. Part of the clones is absent; in the studies checked, under half of the shortfall reflects unresolved V genes, and no reason is known for the rest. V, J and clone size are those of that table, while D and trimming were read from the DNA. The sample contains approximately 210,000 clones, about 86% of them found a single time. The leading ten clones occupy around 9.3% of the sample.

Enrolling through a virtual design, the prospective study's participants ranged in age from roughly 18 to 95 years and lived across roughly 23 United States geographic areas. To assign participants to cohorts, the prospective study relied on clinical history that participants themselves reported in a screening survey and a study questionnaire. In the prospective study, mobile phlebotomists collected whole blood, serum and a nasopharyngeal or oropharyngeal swab from each participant. Additional blood draws and questionnaires over an approximately two-month period could optionally be provided by prospective study participants. Blood samples from the prospective study were shipped frozen or at room temperature prior to DNA extraction.

The sequenced sample was PBMCs or T cells enriched from blood (not recorded which). The V and J segments used are TRBV10-3 and TRBJ1-1; no D segment can be confidently identified. The clonotype was recovered from a woman aged 45 to 65 with acute COVID-19. The CDR3 protein sequence reads: CAISETENTEAFF. The DNA is as follows: TGTGCCATCAGTGAGACAGAAAACACTGAAGCTTTCTTT.